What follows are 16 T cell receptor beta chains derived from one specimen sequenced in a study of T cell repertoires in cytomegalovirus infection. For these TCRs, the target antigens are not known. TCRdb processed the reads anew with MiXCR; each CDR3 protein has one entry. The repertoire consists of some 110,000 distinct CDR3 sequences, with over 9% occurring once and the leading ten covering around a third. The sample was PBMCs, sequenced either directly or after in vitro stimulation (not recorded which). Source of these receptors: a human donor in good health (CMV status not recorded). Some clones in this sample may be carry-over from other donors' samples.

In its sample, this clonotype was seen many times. CDR3 protein: CASSLAGMNEQFF. The CDR3, as DNA: TGTGCCAGCAGCTTAGCCGGCATGAATGAGCAGTTCTTC. This chain connects TRBV7-8 to TRBJ2-1; D gene ambiguous. Trimming cost V 0 bases and J 7 bases, with 7 bases left between them. This CDR3 contains 13 residues. Germline CDR1 and CDR2: SGHVS and FQNEAQ.

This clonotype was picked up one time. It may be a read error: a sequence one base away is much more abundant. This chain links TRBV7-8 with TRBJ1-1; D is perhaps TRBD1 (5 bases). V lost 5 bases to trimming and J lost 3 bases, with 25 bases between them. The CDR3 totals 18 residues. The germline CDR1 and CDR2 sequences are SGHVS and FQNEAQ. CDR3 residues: CASSPGAATLGADTEAFF. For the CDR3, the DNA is TGTGCCAGCAGCCCTGGGGCGGCGACTCTAGGAGCGGACACTGAAGCTTTCTTT.

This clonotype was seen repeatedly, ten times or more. The CDR3: CASSQDLGAYEQYF. CDR3 DNA: TGTGCCAGCAGCCAAGATCTGGGCGCCTACGAGCAGTACTTC. This chain links TRBV4-2 with TRBJ2-7; no firm D call. Germline V CDR1 and CDR2: LGHNA, YNFKEQ. This CDR3 spans 14 amino acids. Trimming took 0 bases from V and 2 from J, leaving 8 bases between them.

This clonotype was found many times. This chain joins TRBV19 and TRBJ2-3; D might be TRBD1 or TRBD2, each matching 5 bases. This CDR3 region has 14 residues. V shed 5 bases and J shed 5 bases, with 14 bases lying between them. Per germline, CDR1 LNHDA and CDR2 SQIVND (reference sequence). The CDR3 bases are TGTGCCAGTAGTGGGAGCGAGGGGAGAGATACGCAGTATTTT. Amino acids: CASSGSEGRDTQYF.

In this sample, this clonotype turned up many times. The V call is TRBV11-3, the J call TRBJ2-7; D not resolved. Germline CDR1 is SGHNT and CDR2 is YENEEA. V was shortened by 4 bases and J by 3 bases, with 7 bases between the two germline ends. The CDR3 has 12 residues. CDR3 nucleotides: TGTGCCAGCAGCTCCTCAGGCTACGAGCAGTACGTC. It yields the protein CASSSSGYEQYV.

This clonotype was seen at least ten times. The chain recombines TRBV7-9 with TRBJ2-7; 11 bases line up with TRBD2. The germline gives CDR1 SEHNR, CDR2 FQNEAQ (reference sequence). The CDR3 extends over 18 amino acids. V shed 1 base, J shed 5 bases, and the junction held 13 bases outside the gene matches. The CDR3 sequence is CASSLEASQTSGRHEQYF. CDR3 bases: TGTGCCAGCAGCTTAGAAGCCTCCCAAACTAGCGGGAGACACGAGCAGTACTTC.

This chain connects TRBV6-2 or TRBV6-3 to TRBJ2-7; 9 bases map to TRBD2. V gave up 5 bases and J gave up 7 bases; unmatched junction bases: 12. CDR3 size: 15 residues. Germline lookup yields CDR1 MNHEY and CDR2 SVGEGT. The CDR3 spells CASSPGTSSTQEQYF. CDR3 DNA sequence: TGTGCCAGCAGTCCCGGGACTAGCTCGACACAGGAGCAGTACTTC.

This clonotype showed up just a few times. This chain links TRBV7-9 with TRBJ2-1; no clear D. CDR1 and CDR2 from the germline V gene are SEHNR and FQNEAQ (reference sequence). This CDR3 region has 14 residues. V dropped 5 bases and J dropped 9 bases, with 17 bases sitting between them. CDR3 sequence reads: CASSPAHLEIEQFF. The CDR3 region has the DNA TGTGCCAGCAGCCCAGCCCACCTAGAGATTGAGCAGTTCTTC. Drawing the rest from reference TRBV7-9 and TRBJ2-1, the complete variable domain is DTGVSQNPRHKITKRGQNVTFRCDPISEHNRLYWYRQTLGQGPEFLTYFQNEAQLEKSRLLSDRFSAERPKGSFSTLEIQRTEQGDSAMYLCASSPAHLEIEQFFGPGTRLTVL.

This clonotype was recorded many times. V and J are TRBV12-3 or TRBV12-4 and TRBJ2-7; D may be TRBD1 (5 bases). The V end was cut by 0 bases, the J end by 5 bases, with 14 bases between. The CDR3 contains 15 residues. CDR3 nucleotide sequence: TGTGCCAGCAGTTTAGCTCAGGGTACAGTCCACGAGCAGTACTTC. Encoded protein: CASSLAQGTVHEQYF.

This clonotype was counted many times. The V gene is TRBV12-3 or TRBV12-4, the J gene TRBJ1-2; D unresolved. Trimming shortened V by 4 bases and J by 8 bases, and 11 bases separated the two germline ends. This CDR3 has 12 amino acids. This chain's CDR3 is CASSSDGWGYTF. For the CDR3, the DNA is TGTGCCAGCAGTTCCGATGGCTGGGGCTACACCTTC.

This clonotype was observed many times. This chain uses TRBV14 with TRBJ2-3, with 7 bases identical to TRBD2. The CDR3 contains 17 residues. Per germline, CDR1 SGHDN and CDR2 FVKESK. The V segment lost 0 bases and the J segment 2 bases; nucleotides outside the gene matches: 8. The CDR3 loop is CASSQDSWEGITDTQYF. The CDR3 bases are TGTGCCAGCAGCCAAGATTCGTGGGAGGGGATCACAGATACGCAGTATTTT. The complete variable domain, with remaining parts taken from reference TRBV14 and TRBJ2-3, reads EAGVTQFPSHSVIEKGQTVTLRCDPISGHDNLYWYRRVMGKEIKFLLHFVKESKQDESGMPNNRFLAERTGGTYSTLKVQPAELEDSGVYFCASSQDSWEGITDTQYFGPGTRLTVL.

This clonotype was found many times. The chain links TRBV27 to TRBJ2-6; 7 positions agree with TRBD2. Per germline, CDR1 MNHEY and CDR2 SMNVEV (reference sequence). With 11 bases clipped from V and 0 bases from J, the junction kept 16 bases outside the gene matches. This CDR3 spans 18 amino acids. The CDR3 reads CAPVGGGPYPSGANVLTF. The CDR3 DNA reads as TGTGCCCCGGTCGGCGGGGGTCCTTACCCCTCTGGGGCCAACGTCCTGACTTTC.

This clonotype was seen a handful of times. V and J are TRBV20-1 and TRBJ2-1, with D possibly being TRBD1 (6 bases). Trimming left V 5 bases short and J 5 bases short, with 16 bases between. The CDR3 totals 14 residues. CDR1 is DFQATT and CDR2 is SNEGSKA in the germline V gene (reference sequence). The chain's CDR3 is CSASLLQGNNEQFF. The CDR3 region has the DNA TGCAGTGCTTCCCTCCTACAGGGTAACAATGAGCAGTTCTTC.

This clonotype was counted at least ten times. The CDR3 loop is CASSFRGALGALTDTQYF. CDR3 nucleotides: TGTGCCAGCAGCTTCAGGGGCGCTTTGGGAGCCCTCACAGATACGCAGTATTTT. The chain links TRBV7-2 to TRBJ2-3, with a possible D match to TRBD1 (6 bases). The germline V gene has CDR1 SGHTA and CDR2 FQGNSA. Trimming pared 3 bases from V and 2 bases from J, leaving 21 bases between. The CDR3 totals 18 residues.

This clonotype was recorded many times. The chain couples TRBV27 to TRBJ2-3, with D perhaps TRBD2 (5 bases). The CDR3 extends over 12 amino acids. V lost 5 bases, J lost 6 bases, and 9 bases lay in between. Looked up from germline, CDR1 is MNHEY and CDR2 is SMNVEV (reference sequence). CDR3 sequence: CASSPTGDTQYF. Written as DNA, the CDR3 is TGTGCCAGCAGTCCCACGGGGGATACGCAGTATTTT.

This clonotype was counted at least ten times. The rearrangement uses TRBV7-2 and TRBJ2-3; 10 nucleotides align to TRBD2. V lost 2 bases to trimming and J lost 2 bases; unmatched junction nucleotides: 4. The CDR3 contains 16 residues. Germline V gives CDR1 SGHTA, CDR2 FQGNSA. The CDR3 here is CASSLILAGLTDTQYF. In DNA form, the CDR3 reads TGTGCCAGCAGCTTAATACTAGCGGGGCTCACAGATACGCAGTATTTT.